Sequencing of this T cell receptor (beta chain) was carried out in a study of blood T cell repertoires in COVID-19. Study as a whole: The study drew acute and convalescent COVID-19 samples from the United States, Italy and Spain. PBMCs, B-cell-depleted T cells, or T cells were the source of the cDNA or gDNA that made up the material.

This clone was seen at least ten times. Germline values: CDR1 SGHVS, CDR2 FQNEAQ. The CDR3 has 17 residues. Losses at the gene ends were 4 bases for V and 3 bases for J; bases not matched to a gene: 13. As originally analysed: Amplification from reference gene primers served as the basis for estimated nucleated cell counts. Generated by immunoSEQ multiplex PCR, the TCRdb table keeps only in-frame clones and is missing some. That table furnishes V, J and clone size, whereas the DNA furnished D and trimming. The sample holds 200,000 or so clones, about 88% seen once. The origin of this receptor is a man aged 35-49 years with active or convalescent COVID-19. The V call is TRBV7-8, the J call TRBJ2-7, with 9 bases identical to TRBD2. What was sequenced was peripheral blood. CDR3 residues: CASSSTILMRGGYEQYF. The CDR3 DNA reads as TGTGCCAGCAGCTCAACTATTTTGATGCGGGGGGGCTACGAGCAGTACTTC.